A single T cell receptor beta chain is shown here with its context. A read error may be the cause here, since a much bigger clone is one base away. The time point here: persistent/refractory GD, antithyroid drugs over 5 years with positive TRAb. From PBMCs, RNA was extracted and then used to make the TCR library. Building the TCR beta libraries relied on iRepertoire HTBI primers, and CDR3 regions underwent Arm-PCR. Using its own MiXCR run on the multiplex PCR reads, TCRdb lists one record per CDR3 protein. The sample holds 500,000 to 700,000 distinct CDR3 sequences, roughly 30% seen once. This record comes from a study of regulatory T cells in long-lasting Graves disease. The TCR originated in a female donor with Graves disease. Sequenced here: peripheral blood mononuclear cells (PBMCs), sampled when the disease was refractory, from a patient treated with antithyroid drugs.

CDR3 protein: CASSLPGTGITPDF. As DNA, the CDR3 is TGTGCCAGCAGTTTACCCGGGACAGGGATTACCCCCGACTTT. V usage is TRBV28 and J usage is TRBJ1-1, with 9 nucleotides matching TRBD1. Per germline, CDR1 MDHEN and CDR2 SYDVKM. The CDR3 is 14 amino acids.